This TCR beta chain was retrieved from a study of cytomegalovirus exposure and HLA in healthy donors. In the study overall: A later analysis reported the 90 to 150 validation repertoires used the same platform as the 666 first-cohort repertoires. Notes on the study in general: A later analysis found first-cohort TCR clusters tended to co-occur in the 90 to 150 validation repertoires. Published work reported that the classifier diagnosed cytomegalovirus status with high specificity and sensitivity.

In regard to this clone: The antigen remains undetermined.

Sequencing was performed with immunoSEQ multiplex PCR; in TCRdb, only in-frame clones are kept and a portion is missing. The profile shows 50,000 to 80,000 clones, approximately 90% of them singletons. This sequence was found in a woman under 30 in good health and CMV-seronegative. The specimen was PBMCs.

The CDR3 loop is CASSEPDPGKEQYF. The CDR3 region has the DNA TGCGCCAGCAGCGAGCCCGACCCAGGGAAAGAGCAGTACTTC. The V and J genes are TRBV5-1 and TRBJ2-7; the D gene is possibly TRBD1 (5 bases). The germline gives CDR1 SGHRS, CDR2 YFSETQ. There are 14 residues in the CDR3. Trimming stripped 4 bases from V and 7 bases from J, with 18 bases between.